The 10 T cell receptor beta chains below were found in one sample sequenced in a study of T cells after yellow fever vaccination. TCRdb itself ran the 5' RACE reads through MiXCR, one entry per CDR3 protein. Of hundreds of thousands of distinct CDR3 sequences listed, roughly an eighth are singletons. Material: PBMCs, obtained on the day of the yellow fever booster vaccination. These receptors were obtained from a man under 40 who received the YFV17D yellow fever vaccine.

The chain links TRBV19 to TRBJ1-5; TRBD1 might be the D (6 bases). CDR1 is LNHDA, CDR2 SQIVND, per germline (reference sequence). Between the trimmed V and J ends, which lost 5 bases and 5 bases, there was a span of 19 bases. The CDR3 loop spans 16 amino acids. The CDR3, as DNA: TGTGCCAGTAGTCCCCTCCCGAGGGGGGGAGATCAGCCCCAGCATTTT. This translates into CASSPLPRGGDQPQHF.

This clonotype was counted only a few times. V is TRBV5-4 and J is TRBJ2-3; a weak D match, TRBD1 (5 bases). The length of the CDR3 is 16 residues. The V end was cut by 0 bases, the J end by 3 bases, with 14 bases between. The germline V gene encodes CDR1 SGHNT and CDR2 YYREEE (reference sequence). CDR3 sequence (DNA): TGTGCCAGCAGCTTGGAGGGCCCCTCAGGGACAGATACGCAGTATTTT. Translation: CASSLEGPSGTDTQYF. The variable domain in full, with the rest retrieved from reference TRBV5-4 and TRBJ2-3, is ETGVTQSPTHLIKTRGQQVTLRCSSQSGHNTVSWYQQALGQGPQFIFQYYREEENGRGNFPPRFSGLQFPNYSSELNVNALELDDSALYLCASSLEGPSGTDTQYFGPGTRLTVL.

CDR3 region: CSARTPNQPQHF. CDR3 nucleotide sequence: TGCAGTGCACGGACACCCAATCAGCCCCAGCATTTT. The chain couples TRBV20-1 to TRBJ1-5; tentative D call: TRBD1 (5 bases). In germline, CDR1 is DFQATT, CDR2 SNEGSKA (reference sequence). Trimming removed 6 bases at V and 3 bases at J, with 9 bases between. The CDR3 contains 12 residues.

The sample holds a few counts of this clonotype. The gene calls are TRBV5-6 and TRBJ2-5, with D tentatively TRBD1 or TRBD2 (6 bases each). The V gene lost 4 bases and the J gene lost 0 bases, with 13 bases spanning the gap. There are 15 residues in the CDR3. CDR1 is SGHDT and CDR2 is YYEEEE in the germline V gene. The chain's CDR3 is CASSLTGRYQETQYF. The CDR3 DNA sequence: TGTGCCAGCAGCCTTACAGGGAGGTACCAAGAGACCCAGTACTTC.

This clonotype has only a few counts. The rearrangement joins TRBV7-2 to TRBJ2-5, with TRBD2 matching 9 bases. CDR1 is SGHTA, CDR2 FQGNSA, per germline. The junction had 5 bases not matched to a gene; V was cut back by 1 base and J by 2 bases. The CDR3 runs 16 residues. The CDR3 sequence is CASSLGAGGGQETQYF. CDR3 DNA sequence: TGTGCCAGCAGCTTAGGGGCGGGAGGGGGACAAGAGACCCAGTACTTC. The whole variable domain, remainder taken from reference TRBV7-2 and TRBJ2-5, is GAGVSQSPSNKVTEKGKDVELRCDPISGHTALYWYRQSLGQGLEFLIYFQGNSAPDKSGLPSDRFSAERTGGSVSTLTIQRTQQEDSAVYLCASSLGAGGGQETQYFGPGTRLLVL.

This clonotype was seen only a few times. The chain carries TRBV15 and TRBJ2-1, with 9 bases lining up with TRBD2. The V gene's germline CDR1 is LNHNV and CDR2 YYDKDF (reference sequence). V lost 0 bases and J lost 6; bases outside the gene matches: 6. The CDR3 runs 16 residues. CDR3 in DNA: TGTGCCACCAGCAGAGATGTTCGCGGGAGGGGCAATGAGCAGTTCTTC. Translating gives CATSRDVRGRGNEQFF.

This clonotype was observed many times. The rearrangement links TRBV5-1 to TRBJ2-5; D not resolved. Germline lookup yields CDR1 SGHRS and CDR2 YFSETQ. CDR3 size: 11 residues. Trimming left V 4 bases short and J 5 bases short, with 6 bases between. CDR3 protein: CASSVEETQYF. CDR3 sequence (DNA): TGCGCCAGCAGCGTGGAGGAGACCCAGTACTTC. The complete variable domain, with remaining parts taken from reference TRBV5-1 and TRBJ2-5, reads KAGVTQTPRYLIKTRGQQVTLSCSPISGHRSVSWYQQTPGQGLQFLFEYFSETQRNKGNFPGRFSGRQFSNSRSEMNVSTLELGDSALYLCASSVEETQYFGPGTRLLVL.

V gene TRBV20-1 combines with J gene TRBJ2-3; 8 bases are shared with TRBD2. The CDR3 extends over 16 amino acids. V lost 5 bases, J lost 4 bases, and 14 bases stayed unmatched. Germline CDR1 is DFQATT and CDR2 is SNEGSKA (reference sequence). The CDR3 DNA is TGCAGTGCTCCCACCCAGAGCGGGAGTAGGTCAGATACGCAGTATTTT. This gives the protein CSAPTQSGSRSDTQYF.

The gene calls are TRBV4-3 and TRBJ2-1, with 11 bases identical to TRBD2. Germline V gives CDR1 LGHNA, CDR2 YSLEER. The CDR3 consists of 17 residues. The trim removed 0 bases at V and 7 bases at J, leaving 8 bases unmatched. CDR3 amino acids: CASSQERGLAVGNEQFF. CDR3 nucleotide sequence: TGCGCCAGCAGCCAAGAGAGGGGACTAGCGGTCGGGAATGAGCAGTTCTTC.

This clonotype was picked up a small number of times. CDR3 bases: TGCAGCGTTTTTGGGACCCACAATGAGCAGTTCTTC. It specifies CSVFGTHNEQFF. The V and J genes are TRBV29-1 and TRBJ2-1; D is perhaps TRBD1 or TRBD2 (5 bases each). The V end lost 5 bases, the J end lost 5 bases, and 10 bases lay between the germline ends. The CDR3 is 12 residues long. CDR1 and CDR2 (germline): SQVTM, ANQGSEA.